The clone carrying this TCR beta chain was detected once. The CDR3 spans 15 residues. CDR1 is LNHDA and CDR2 is SQIVND in the germline V gene (reference sequence). V trimming: 9 bases; J trimming: 1 base; junction bases outside the gene matches: 7. The data stem from a study of blood T cell repertoires in COVID-19. Overall study: Nucleic acid was either cDNA or gDNA, and it came from T cells, B-cell-depleted T cells, or PBMCs.

In the authors' workflow: Nucleated cell number was recorded as an estimate derived from reference gene primer amplification. TCRdb keeps only in-frame clones here, not all; method: immunoSEQ multiplex PCR. The DNA was the basis for D and trimming; V, J and clone size are from that table. The sample yields 150,000 to 200,000 clones, roughly nine tenths seen once. This receptor was obtained from a man aged 55 to 69 with active or convalescent COVID-19. The sample consisted of peripheral blood. The J gene is TRBJ1-3, the V gene TRBV19; 9 positions match TRBD1. CDR3 DNA sequence: TGTGCCAGCCGGACAGGGGCCGATTCTGGAAACACCATATATTTT. Translation gives CASRTGADSGNTIYF. Complete variable domain (other parts from reference TRBV19 and TRBJ1-3): DGGITQSPKYLFRKEGQNVTLSCEQNLNHDAMYWYRQDPGQGLRLIYYSQIVNDFQKGDIAEGYSVSREKKESFPLTVTSAQKNPTAFYLCASRTGADSGNTIYFGEGSWLTVV.